This T cell receptor (beta chain) derives from a study of OX40 agonist ivuxolimab in advanced cancers. Germline V gives CDR1 ENHRY, CDR2 SYGVKD. The CDR3 spans 12 residues. The V end was cut by 0 bases, the J end by 5 bases, with 4 bases between. Findings and caveats of the study: Expanded clones were, on average, more numerous among CD8+ T cells than CD4+. The study observed clonal expansion of CD4+ and CD8+ blood T cells by week 6 at 0.1 to 3.0 mg/kg.

Repertoires were generated with immunoSEQ multiplex PCR, while TCRdb's copy carries only in-frame clones and drops some. Among fewer than 65,000 clones, roughly 86% were seen once, and the ten largest hold 0.85% to 1.4%. About this clone: What it binds is not known. This specimen includes other DNA sequences encoding the same CDR3.

This receptor was obtained from an adult with an advanced solid tumor such as melanoma, head and neck, liver or kidney cancer. Sample: CD4+ or CD8+ T cells sorted from blood, taken in a trial of the OX40 agonist ivuxolimab. The chain couples TRBV10-3 to TRBJ2-5; D uncertain. CDR3 nucleotides: TGTGCCATCAGTGAGTCGGGGGAGACCCAGTACTTC. Its translation: CAISESGETQYF.